This T cell receptor (beta chain) was sequenced during a study of Ad26.COV2.S vaccination and SARS-CoV-2 variants (TCRdb year 2021). With respect to the entire study: Vaccine-arm donors were drawn from COV1001, a multicentre, randomized, double-blind, placebo-controlled phase I-IIa trial of Ad26.COV2.S in healthy adults. A total of around 32 samples were included in the TCR-sequenced set, comprising roughly 19 Ad26.COV2.S vaccine recipients, 5 placebo recipients and 8 SARS-CoV-2 convalescent individuals. Trial participants were randomized into five groups of five, in which low-dose or high-dose Ad26.COV2.S was given once or twice, or placebo was given on both occasions. Investigators remained blinded to trial group allocation during experiments and outcome assessment. Dosing of Ad26.COV2.S was intramuscular, at either 5x10^10 or 1x10^11 viral particles, delivered as one shot or as two shots spaced 56 days apart. Sequencing of the TCRbeta repertoire served to evaluate the specificity and breadth of SARS-CoV-2-reactive T cell receptors following Ad26.COV2.S vaccination.

The germline V and J ends show losses of 4 bases and 7 bases respectively, and no gene match explains 11 bases of the junction. Reading from cysteine to phenylalanine, the CDR3 counts 15 amino acids. Only the CDR3 DNA stays, 45 bases, in frame from base 1. In the germline V gene (reference sequence), CDR1 corresponds to SGHNT and CDR2 to YYREEE. What the study reported, not specific to this receptor: Ad26.COV2.S recipients had higher spike-specific TCR breadth than placebo recipients (P = 0.0014). Vaccine and placebo recipients had similar non-spike TCR breadth, a finding consistent with the vaccine containing only spike. Substantial breadth of spike-specific CD8+ and CD4+ T cell responses was reported after vaccination. The study lacked the statistical power to compare responses across vaccine doses or regimens. The authors noted that total T cell responses may have been underestimated by the TCR breadth and depth analyses.

Concerning this clone itself: It lacks a known antigen. Base qualities are not provided; no much larger clone lies one nucleotide away.

The immunoSEQ Assay was the method used to sequence TCRbeta CDR3 regions. After extraction, genomic DNA underwent amplification by bias-controlled multiplex PCR, followed by high-throughput sequencing. The authors processed their data as follows. To quantify the absolute abundance of every unique TCRbeta CDR3 region, sequences were collapsed and filtered. Usable DNA was measured by amplifying reference genes present in all nucleated cells, and TCRbeta template counts were normalized to that usable DNA to estimate T cell fraction. Repertoire TCRs were annotated as SARS-CoV-2-specific by exact matching of V gene, CDR3 amino acid sequence and J gene to a known reactive TCR set. The reference SARS-CoV-2 TCR set was derived from MIRA and filtered for enrichment in COVID-19-positive ImmuneCODE repertoires, a step that removed public or cross-reactive TCRs. Based on the MIRA antigens, annotated TCRs were further analysed at the level of specific ORF or position within ORF. Breadth was defined as annotated unique rearrangements over total unique productive rearrangements; depth was the summed frequency of those rearrangements. Group comparisons of TCR breadth used two-sided Wilcoxon rank-sum tests. In its TCRdb copy, this immuneACCESS table keeps in-frame sequences only and misses some clones. Where compared with another copy, unresolved V genes explain less than half of these, and the others have no known cause. That table furnishes V, J and clone size, whereas the DNA furnished D and trimming. The sample records about 280,000 clones, around 87% of which are singletons. The ten largest account for around 3% of the sample.

In the paper's terms, the treatment or condition label means: roughly 18 received Ad26.COV2.S at low or high dose, single or two shots; five or six received placebo; per-sample allocation not given. Repertoires of vaccine and placebo recipients were sequenced from samples collected on day 63 after the first injection. In Cohort 1b, about 25 adults aged 18-55 years were enrolled at a single site in Boston, USA, between 29 July and 7 August 2020. Ad26.COV2.S was a replication-incompetent adenovirus type 26 vector expressing a prefusion-stabilized SARS-CoV-2 spike protein from the original Wuhan strain.

The material sequenced was peripheral blood, taken in a trial of Ad26.COV2.S vaccine versus placebo. This TCR was sampled from a person aged 18-65 years who received the Ad26.COV2.S COVID-19 vaccine or a placebo. The V and J genes are TRBV5-4 and TRBJ2-1, and TRBD2 matches 7 of the central bases. The nucleotide sequence is given as TGTGCCAGCAGCCCGAAGGGCGGGAGTGGGAATGAGCAGTTCTTC. The resulting protein is CASSPKGGSGNEQFF.